The clone carrying this T cell receptor beta chain was detected once. Its antigen is not identified. Clones were read by immunoSEQ multiplex PCR, and TCRdb kept only the in-frame ones, dropping some. The sample holds fewer than 70,000 clones, around 86% seen once. From germline, CDR1 is SEHNR and CDR2 FQNEAQ (reference sequence). The CDR3 has 14 residues. Trimming took 1 base from V and 6 from J, leaving 7 bases between them. The data were obtained in a study of OX40 agonist ivuxolimab in advanced cancers. General observations from the study: In general, CD8+ T cells held more expanded clones than CD4+ did, on average.

The TCR was taken from an adult with an advanced solid tumor such as melanoma, head and neck, liver or kidney cancer. This chain links TRBV7-9 with TRBJ1-6; no reliable D call. The specimen was CD4+ or CD8+ T cells sorted from blood, collected in a trial of the OX40 agonist ivuxolimab. The CDR3: CASSLGGVNSPLHF. The CDR3 DNA sequence: TGTGCCAGCAGCTTAGGGGGAGTTAATTCACCCCTCCACTTT.